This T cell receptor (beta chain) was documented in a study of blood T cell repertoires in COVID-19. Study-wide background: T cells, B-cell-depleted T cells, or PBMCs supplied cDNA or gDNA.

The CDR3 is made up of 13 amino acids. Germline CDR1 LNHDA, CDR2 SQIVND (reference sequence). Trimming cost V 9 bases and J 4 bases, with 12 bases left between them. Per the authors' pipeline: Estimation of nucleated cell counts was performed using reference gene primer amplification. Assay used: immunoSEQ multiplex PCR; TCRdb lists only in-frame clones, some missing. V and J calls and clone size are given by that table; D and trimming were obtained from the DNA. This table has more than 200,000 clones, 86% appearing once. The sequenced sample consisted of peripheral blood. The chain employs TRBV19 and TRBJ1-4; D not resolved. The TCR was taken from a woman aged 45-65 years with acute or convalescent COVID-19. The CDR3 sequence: CASRGGFNEKLFF. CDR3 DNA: TGTGCCAGCCGGGGAGGATTTAATGAAAAACTGTTTTTT. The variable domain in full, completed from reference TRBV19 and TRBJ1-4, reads DGGITQSPKYLFRKEGQNVTLSCEQNLNHDAMYWYRQDPGQGLRLIYYSQIVNDFQKGDIAEGYSVSREKKESFPLTVTSAQKNPTAFYLCASRGGFNEKLFFGSGTQLSVL.